Ten or more counts support the clone carrying this T cell receptor beta chain. Its antigen is not identified. The V end lost 1 base, the J end lost 5 bases, and 10 bases lay between the germline ends. The CDR3 loop spans 14 amino acids. Germline assignment: CDR1 SGHVS and CDR2 FQNEAQ. The data are from a study of regulatory T cells in long-lasting Graves disease. Findings and caveats of the study: Rather than thyroid tissue, only peripheral blood underwent study.

Arm-PCR of CDR3 regions and iRepertoire HTBI primers were used to build TCR beta libraries. Via MiXCR, TCRdb re-called the multiplex PCR reads, giving one row per CDR3 protein. Here the sample spans fewer than 450,000 distinct CDR3 sequences, approximately 16% being singletons. Time point indicated: newly diagnosed GD, antithyroid drugs for less than 3 months. PBMC RNA served as the TCR library source. These data also formed part of another study, on T cells in Graves' hyperthyroidism and ophthalmopathy. That paper notes: The HTBI primer set served for first-round RT-PCR of the TCR CDR3. In validation, the model predicted ophthalmopathy. These predictions came a median approximately six months before onset.

Specimen: peripheral blood mononuclear cells (PBMCs), collected at new diagnosis, from a patient treated with antithyroid drugs. The chain couples TRBV7-8 to TRBJ2-3; tentatively, D is TRBD2 (5 bases). The clonotype comes from a woman aged 40 to 55 with Graves disease. This chain's CDR3 is CASSLEGSRDTQYF. In nucleotides, the CDR3 is TGTGCCAGCAGCTTAGAAGGGAGTCGAGATACGCAGTATTTT. The variable domain in full, completed from reference TRBV7-8 and TRBJ2-3, reads GAGVSQSPRYKVAKRGQDVALRCDPISGHVSLFWYQQALGQGPEFLTYFQNEAQLDKSGLPSDRFFAERPEGSVSTLKIQRTQQEDSAVYLCASSLEGSRDTQYFGPGTRLTVL.